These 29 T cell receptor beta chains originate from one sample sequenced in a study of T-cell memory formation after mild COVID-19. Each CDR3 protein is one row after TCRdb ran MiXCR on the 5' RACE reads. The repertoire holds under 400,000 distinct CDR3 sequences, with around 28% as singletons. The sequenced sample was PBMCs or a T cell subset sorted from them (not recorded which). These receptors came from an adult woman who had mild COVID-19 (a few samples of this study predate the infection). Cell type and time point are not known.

CDR3 in amino acids: CATSDSVGMAFF. The DNA for the CDR3 is TGTGCCACCAGCGACTCCGTGGGCATGGCTTTCTTT. This chain uses TRBV15 with TRBJ1-1; D uncertain. V was shortened by 5 bases and J by 11 bases, with 15 bases between the two germline ends. CDR1 LNHNV and CDR2 YYDKDF come from the germline V gene (reference sequence). The CDR3 sequence is 12 residues long.

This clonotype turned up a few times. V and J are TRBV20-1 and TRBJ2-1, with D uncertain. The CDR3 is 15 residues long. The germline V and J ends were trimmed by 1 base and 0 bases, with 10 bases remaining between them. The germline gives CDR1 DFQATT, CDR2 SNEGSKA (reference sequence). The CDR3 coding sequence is TGCAGTGCTAGAGGGTCGGAGAGCTCCTACAATGAGCAGTTCTTC. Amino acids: CSARGSESSYNEQFF.

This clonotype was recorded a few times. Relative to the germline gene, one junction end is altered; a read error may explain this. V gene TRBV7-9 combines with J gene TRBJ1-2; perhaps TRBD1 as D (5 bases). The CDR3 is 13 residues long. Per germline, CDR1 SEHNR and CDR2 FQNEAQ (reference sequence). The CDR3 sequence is CASSLGAVRDYTF. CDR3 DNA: TGTGCCAGCAGTTTAGGGGCAGTTCGTGACTACACCTTC.

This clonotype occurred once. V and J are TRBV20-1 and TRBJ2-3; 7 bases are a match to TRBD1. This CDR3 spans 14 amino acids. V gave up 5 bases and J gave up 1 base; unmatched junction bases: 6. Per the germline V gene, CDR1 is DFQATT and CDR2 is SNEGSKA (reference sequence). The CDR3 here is CSAARTGRTDTQYF. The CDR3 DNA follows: TGCAGTGCTGCGAGGACAGGCCGCACAGATACGCAGTATTTT.

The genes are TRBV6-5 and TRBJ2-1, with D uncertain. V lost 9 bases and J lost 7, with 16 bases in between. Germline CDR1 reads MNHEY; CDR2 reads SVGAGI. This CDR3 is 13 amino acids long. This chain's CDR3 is CASKLQRWNEQFF. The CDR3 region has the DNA TGTGCCAGTAAACTCCAAAGGTGGAATGAGCAGTTCTTC.

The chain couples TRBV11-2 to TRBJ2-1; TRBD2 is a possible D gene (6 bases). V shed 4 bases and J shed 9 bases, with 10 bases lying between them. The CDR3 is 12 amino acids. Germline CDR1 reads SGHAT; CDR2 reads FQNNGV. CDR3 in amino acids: CASSSTRPEQFF. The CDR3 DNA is TGTGCCAGCAGCTCGACTAGACCTGAGCAGTTCTTC.

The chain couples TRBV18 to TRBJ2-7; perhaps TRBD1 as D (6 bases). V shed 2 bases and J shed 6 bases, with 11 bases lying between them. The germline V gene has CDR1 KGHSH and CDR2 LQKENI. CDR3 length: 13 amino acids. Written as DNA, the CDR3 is TGTGCCAGCTCACCATTTGCAGGGGCCGAGCAGTACTTC. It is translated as CASSPFAGAEQYF.

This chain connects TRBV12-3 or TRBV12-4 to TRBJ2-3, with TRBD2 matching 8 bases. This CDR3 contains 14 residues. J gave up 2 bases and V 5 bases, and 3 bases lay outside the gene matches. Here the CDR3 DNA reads TGTGCCAGCAGTCCGGGGGGGCTCACAGATACGCAGTATTTT. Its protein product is CASSPGGLTDTQYF.

The CDR3 bases are TGTGCCAGCAGCTCCAAGGCCGGGGAGCTGTTTTTT. This codes for CASSSKAGELFF. The genes are TRBV11-2 and TRBJ2-2, with D hard to call. Germline V gene sequence: CDR1 SGHAT, CDR2 FQNNGV. The CDR3 has 12 amino acids. With 4 bases removed from V and 6 bases from J, the gap between germline ends came to 6 bases.

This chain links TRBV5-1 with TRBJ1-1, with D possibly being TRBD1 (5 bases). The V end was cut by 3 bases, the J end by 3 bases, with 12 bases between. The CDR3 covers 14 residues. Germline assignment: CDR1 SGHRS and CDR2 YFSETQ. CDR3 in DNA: TGCGCCAGCAGCTCCGGGGACTCGGACACTGAAGCTTTCTTT. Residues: CASSSGDSDTEAFF. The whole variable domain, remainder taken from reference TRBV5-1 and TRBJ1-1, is KAGVTQTPRYLIKTRGQQVTLSCSPISGHRSVSWYQQTPGQGLQFLFEYFSETQRNKGNFPGRFSGRQFSNSRSEMNVSTLELGDSALYLCASSSGDSDTEAFFGQGTRLTVV.

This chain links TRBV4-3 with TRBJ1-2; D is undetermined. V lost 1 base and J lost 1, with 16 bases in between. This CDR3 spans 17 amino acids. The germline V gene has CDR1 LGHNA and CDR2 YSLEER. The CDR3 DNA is TGCGCCAGCAGCCAAGTCAGTTCTTTGAGTATTAACTATGGCTACACCTTC. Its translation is CASSQVSSLSINYGYTF.

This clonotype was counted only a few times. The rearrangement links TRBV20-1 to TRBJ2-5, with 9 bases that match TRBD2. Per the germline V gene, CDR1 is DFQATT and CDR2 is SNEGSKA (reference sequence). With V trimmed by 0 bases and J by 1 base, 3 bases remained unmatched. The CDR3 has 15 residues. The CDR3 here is CSARDLAGLQETQYF. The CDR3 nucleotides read TGCAGTGCTAGAGATCTAGCGGGACTCCAAGAGACCCAGTACTTC.

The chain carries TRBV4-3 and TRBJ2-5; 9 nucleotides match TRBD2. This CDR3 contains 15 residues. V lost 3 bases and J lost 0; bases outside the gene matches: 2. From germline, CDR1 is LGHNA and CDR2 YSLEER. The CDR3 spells CASSQRLADQETQYF. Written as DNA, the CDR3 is TGCGCCAGCAGCCAGAGACTAGCGGACCAAGAGACCCAGTACTTC.

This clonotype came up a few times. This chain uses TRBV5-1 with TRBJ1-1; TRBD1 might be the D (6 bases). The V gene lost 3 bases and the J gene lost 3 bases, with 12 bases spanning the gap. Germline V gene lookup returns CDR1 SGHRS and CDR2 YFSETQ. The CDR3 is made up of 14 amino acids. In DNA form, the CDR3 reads TGCGCCAGCAGCTGGGGGGCCGGAGACACTGAAGCTTTCTTT. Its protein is CASSWGAGDTEAFF.

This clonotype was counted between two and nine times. The CDR3 reads CATSREGQANYGYTF. The CDR3 DNA reads TGTGCCACCAGCAGAGAGGGTCAGGCTAACTATGGCTACACCTTC. The rearrangement uses TRBV15 and TRBJ1-2, with D unclear. Germline loops: CDR1 LNHNV, CDR2 YYDKDF (reference sequence). This CDR3 is 15 amino acids long. Trimming took 0 bases from V and 0 from J, leaving 8 bases between them.

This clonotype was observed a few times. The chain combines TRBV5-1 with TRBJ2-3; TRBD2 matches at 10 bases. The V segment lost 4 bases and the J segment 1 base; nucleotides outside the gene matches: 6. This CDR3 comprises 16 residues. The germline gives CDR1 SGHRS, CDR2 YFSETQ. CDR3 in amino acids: CASSPLTSGRTDTQYF. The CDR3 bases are TGCGCCAGCAGCCCCCTGACTAGCGGGCGCACAGATACGCAGTATTTT.

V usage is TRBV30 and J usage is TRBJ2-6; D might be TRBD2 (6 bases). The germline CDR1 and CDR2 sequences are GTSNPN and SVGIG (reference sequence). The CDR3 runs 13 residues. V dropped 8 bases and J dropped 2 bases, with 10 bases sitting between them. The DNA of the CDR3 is TGTGCCGGAACTAGCACTGGGGCCAACGTCCTGACTTTC. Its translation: CAGTSTGANVLTF.

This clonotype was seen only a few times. CDR3 loop: CASSLGTGTGLKQYF. CDR3 DNA: TGCGCCAGCAGCTTGGGAACCGGGACAGGGTTAAAGCAGTACTTC. The chain carries TRBV5-1 and TRBJ2-7, with 9 bases that match TRBD1. The CDR3 sequence is 15 residues long. V shed 0 bases, J shed 8 bases, and the junction held 9 bases outside the gene matches. Germline V gene sequence: CDR1 SGHRS, CDR2 YFSETQ.

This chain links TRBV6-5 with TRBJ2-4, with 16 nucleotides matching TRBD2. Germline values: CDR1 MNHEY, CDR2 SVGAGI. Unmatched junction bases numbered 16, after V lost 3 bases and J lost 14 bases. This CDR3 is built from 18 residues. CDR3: CASSYSLGIAGTSGGEYF. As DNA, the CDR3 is TGTGCCAGCAGTTATAGTCTTGGTATAGCCGGGACTAGCGGGGGGGAGTACTTC.

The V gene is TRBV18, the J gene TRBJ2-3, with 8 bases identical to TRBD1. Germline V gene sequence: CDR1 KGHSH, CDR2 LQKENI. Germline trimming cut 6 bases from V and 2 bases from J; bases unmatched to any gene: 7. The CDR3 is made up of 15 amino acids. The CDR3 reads CASSPRTGTTDTQYF. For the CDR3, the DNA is TGTGCCAGCTCCCCGCGGACAGGGACCACAGATACGCAGTATTTT.

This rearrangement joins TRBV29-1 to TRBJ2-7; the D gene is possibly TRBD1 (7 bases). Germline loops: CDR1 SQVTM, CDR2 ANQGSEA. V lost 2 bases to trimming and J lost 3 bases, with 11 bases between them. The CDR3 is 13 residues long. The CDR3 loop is CSVERQGGYEQYF. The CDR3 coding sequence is TGCAGCGTTGAACGTCAGGGGGGCTACGAGCAGTACTTC.

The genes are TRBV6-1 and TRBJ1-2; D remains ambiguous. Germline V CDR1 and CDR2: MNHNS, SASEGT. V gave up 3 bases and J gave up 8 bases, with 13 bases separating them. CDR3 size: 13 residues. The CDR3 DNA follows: TGTGCCAGCAGTGACAATTACCCTTCCGGCTACACCTTC. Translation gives CASSDNYPSGYTF.

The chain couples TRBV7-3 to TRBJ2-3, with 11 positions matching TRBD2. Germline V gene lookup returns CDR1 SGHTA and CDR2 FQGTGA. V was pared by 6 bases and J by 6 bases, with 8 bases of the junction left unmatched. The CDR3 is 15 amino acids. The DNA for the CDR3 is TGTGCCAGCAGTCCCTCTAGCGGGAGGTGGGATACGCAGTATTTT. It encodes CASSPSSGRWDTQYF. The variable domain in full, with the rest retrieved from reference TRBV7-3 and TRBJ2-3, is GAGVSQTPSNKVTEKGKYVELRCDPISGHTALYWYRQSLGQGPEFLIYFQGTGAADDSGLPNDRFFAVRPEGSVSTLKIQRTERGDSAVYLCASSPSSGRWDTQYFGPGTRLTVL.

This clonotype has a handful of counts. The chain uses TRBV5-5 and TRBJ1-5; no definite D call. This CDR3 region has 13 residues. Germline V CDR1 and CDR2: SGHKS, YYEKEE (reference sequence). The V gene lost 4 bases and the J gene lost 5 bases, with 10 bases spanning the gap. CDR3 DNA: TGTGCCAGCAGCACCCTCGAAGATCAGCCCCAGCATTTT. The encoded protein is CASSTLEDQPQHF.

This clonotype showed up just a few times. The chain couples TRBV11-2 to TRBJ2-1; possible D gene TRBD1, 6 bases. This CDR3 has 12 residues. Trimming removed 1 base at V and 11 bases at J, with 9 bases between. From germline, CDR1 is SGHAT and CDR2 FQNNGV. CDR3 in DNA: TGTGCCAGCAGCTTAGTAGGGGACAAGCAGTTCTTC. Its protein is CASSLVGDKQFF.

CDR3 coding DNA: TGTGCCACCCACAGGGATACCGGGGAGCTGTTTTTT. Its protein is CATHRDTGELFF. The gene calls are TRBV6-1 and TRBJ2-2, with D possibly TRBD1 on 6 matching bases. The V gene lost 10 bases and the J gene lost 5 bases, with 11 bases spanning the gap. The germline CDR1 and CDR2 sequences are MNHNS and SASEGT. CDR3 length: 12 residues.

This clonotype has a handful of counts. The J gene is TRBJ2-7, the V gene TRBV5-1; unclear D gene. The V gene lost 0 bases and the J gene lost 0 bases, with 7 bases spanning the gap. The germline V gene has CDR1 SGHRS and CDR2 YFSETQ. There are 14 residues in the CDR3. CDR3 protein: CASSLVADSYEQYF. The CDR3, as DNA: TGCGCCAGCAGCTTGGTTGCGGACTCCTACGAGCAGTACTTC.

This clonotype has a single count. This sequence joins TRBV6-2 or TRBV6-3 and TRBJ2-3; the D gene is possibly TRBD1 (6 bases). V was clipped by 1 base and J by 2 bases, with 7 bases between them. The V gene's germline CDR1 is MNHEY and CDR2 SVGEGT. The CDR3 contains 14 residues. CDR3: CASSYYRVTDTQYF. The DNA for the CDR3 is TGTGCCAGCAGTTACTACAGGGTCACAGATACGCAGTATTTT.

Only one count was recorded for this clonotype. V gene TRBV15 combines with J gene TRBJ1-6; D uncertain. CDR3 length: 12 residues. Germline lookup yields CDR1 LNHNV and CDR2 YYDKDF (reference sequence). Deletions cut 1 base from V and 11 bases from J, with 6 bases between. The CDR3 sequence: CATSRGPAPLHF. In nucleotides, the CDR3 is TGTGCCACCAGCAGAGGCCCTGCACCCCTCCACTTT.